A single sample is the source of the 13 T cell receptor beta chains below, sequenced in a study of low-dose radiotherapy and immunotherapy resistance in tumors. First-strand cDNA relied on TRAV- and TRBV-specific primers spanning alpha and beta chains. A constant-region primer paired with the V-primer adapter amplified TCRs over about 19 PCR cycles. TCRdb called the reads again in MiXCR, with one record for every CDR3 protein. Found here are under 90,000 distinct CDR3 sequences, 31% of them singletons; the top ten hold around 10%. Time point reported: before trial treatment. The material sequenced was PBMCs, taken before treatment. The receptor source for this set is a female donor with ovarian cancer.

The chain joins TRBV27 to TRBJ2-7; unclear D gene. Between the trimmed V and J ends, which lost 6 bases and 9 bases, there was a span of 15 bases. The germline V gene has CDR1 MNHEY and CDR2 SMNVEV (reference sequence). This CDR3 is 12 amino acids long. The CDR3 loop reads CASSLPKSWQYF. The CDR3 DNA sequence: TGTGCCAGCAGCCTACCGAAGAGTTGGCAGTACTTC.

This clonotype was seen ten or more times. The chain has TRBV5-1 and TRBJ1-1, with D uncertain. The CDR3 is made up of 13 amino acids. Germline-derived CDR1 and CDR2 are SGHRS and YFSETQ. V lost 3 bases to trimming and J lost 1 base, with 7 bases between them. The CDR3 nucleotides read TGCGCCAGCAGCTCGGGCCCGAACACTGAAGCTTTCTTT. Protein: CASSSGPNTEAFF.

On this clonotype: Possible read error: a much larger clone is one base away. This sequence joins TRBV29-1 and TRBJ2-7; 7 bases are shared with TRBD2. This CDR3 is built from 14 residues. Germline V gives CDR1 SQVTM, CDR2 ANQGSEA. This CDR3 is CSTRSFAGDYEQYF. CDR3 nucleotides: TGCAGTACTAGAAGTTTTGCGGGGGACTACGAGCAGTACTTC.

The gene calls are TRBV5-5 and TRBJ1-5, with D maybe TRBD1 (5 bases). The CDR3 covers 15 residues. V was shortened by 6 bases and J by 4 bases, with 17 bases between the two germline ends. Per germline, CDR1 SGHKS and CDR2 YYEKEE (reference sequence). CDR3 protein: CASTLHEDKNQPQHF. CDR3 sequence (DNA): TGTGCCAGCACCTTACACGAGGACAAAAATCAGCCCCAGCATTTT.

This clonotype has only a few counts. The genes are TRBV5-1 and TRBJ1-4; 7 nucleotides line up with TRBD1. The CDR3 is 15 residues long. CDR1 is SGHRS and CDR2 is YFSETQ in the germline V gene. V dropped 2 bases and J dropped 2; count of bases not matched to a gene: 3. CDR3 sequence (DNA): TGCGCCAGCAGCTTCGCAGGGGGGACTAATGAAAAACTGTTTTTT. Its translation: CASSFAGGTNEKLFF.

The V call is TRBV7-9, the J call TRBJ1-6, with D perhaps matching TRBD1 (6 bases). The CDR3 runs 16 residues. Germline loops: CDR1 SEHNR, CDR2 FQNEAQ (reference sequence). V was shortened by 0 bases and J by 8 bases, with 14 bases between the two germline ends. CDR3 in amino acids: CASSLAPTGNDSPLHF. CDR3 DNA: TGTGCCAGCAGCTTAGCCCCCACAGGGAATGATTCACCCCTCCACTTT.

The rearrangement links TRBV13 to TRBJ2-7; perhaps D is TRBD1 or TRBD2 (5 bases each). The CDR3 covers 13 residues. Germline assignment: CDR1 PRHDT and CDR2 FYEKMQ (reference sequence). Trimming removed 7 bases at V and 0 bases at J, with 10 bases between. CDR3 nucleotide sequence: TGTGCCAGCACCGGGGACGGCTCCTACGAGCAGTACTTC. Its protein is CASTGDGSYEQYF.

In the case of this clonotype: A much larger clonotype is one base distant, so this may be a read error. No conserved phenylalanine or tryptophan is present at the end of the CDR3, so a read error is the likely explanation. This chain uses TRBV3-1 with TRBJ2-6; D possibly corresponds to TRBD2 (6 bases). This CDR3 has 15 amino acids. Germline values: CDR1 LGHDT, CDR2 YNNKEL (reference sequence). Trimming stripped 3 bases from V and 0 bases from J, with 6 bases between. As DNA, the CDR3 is TGTGCCAGCAGCCACGGGAGCTCTGGGGCCAACGTCCTGACTCTC. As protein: CASSHGSSGANVLTL.

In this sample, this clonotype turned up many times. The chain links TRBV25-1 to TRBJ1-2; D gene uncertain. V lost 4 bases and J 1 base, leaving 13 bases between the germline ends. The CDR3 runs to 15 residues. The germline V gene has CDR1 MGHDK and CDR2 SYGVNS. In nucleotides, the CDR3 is TGTGCCAGCAGTGGAGGGCGGGAGGTTAACTATGGCTACACCTTC. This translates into CASSGGREVNYGYTF.

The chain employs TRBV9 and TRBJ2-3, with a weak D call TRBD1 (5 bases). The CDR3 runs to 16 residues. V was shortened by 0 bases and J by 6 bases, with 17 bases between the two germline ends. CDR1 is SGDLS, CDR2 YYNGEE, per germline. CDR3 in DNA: TGTGCCAGCAGCGTAGATGGGGCGGACCCTAGGGATACGCAGTATTTT. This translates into CASSVDGADPRDTQYF.

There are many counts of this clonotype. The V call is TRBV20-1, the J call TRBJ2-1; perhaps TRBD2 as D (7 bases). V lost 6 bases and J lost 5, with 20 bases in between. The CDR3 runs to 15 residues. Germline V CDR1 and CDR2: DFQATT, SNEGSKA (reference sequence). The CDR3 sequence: CSALGPRGGNNEQFF. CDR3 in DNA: TGCAGTGCCCTTGGCCCGAGGGGGGGCAACAATGAGCAGTTCTTC.

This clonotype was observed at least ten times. CDR3 loop: CASSHGSMGTGELFF. In nucleotides, the CDR3 is TGTGCCAGCAGCCACGGGTCGATGGGGACCGGGGAGCTGTTTTTT. This sequence joins TRBV9 and TRBJ2-2; no definite D call. The CDR3 extends over 15 amino acids. Germline CDR1 reads SGDLS; CDR2 reads YYNGEE. V was clipped by 4 bases and J by 5 bases, with 15 bases between them.

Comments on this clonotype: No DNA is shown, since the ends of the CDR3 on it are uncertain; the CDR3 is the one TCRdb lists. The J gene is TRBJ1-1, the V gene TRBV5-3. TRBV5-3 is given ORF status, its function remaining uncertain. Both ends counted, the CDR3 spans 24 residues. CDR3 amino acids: CASTNQTSMYLCAIARGFDTEAFF.